The 22 T cell receptor beta chains below all came from one sample that was sequenced in a study of blood T cell repertoires in COVID-19. Profiling relied on immunoSEQ multiplex PCR, and the TCRdb table lists in-frame clones only, not all of them. The sample has about 410,000 clones, roughly 90% seen once; the top ten hold 1.4%. The sequenced material came from peripheral blood. The source is a young woman with active or convalescent COVID-19.

This chain joins TRBV12-3 or TRBV12-4 and TRBJ1-5; D is unclear. This CDR3 region has 12 residues. V lost 7 bases and J 1 base, leaving 5 bases between the germline ends. The CDR3 sequence is CASTRSNQPQHF. CDR3 bases: TGTGCCAGCACCAGAAGCAATCAGCCCCAGCATTTT.

The gene calls are TRBV25-1 and TRBJ2-7; D possibly corresponds to TRBD1 (5 bases). The CDR3 totals 14 residues. Germline V gives CDR1 MGHDK, CDR2 SYGVNS. V was trimmed by 7 bases and J by 0 bases, leaving 13 bases between them. The CDR3 loop is CASNQQGTSYEQYF. As DNA, the CDR3 is TGTGCCAGCAATCAGCAGGGTACCTCCTACGAGCAGTACTTC.

The gene calls are TRBV3-1 (or the pseudogene TRBV3-2) and TRBJ1-5, with 7 bases aligning to TRBD1. CDR3 size: 14 residues. Germline loops: CDR1 LGHDT, CDR2 YNNKEL (reference sequence). With V trimmed by 2 bases and J by 6 bases, 4 bases remained unmatched. Written as DNA, the CDR3 is TGTGCCAGCAGCCAACACAGGGGAATTCAGCCCCAGCATTTT. This gives the protein CASSQHRGIQPQHF.

The V gene is TRBV5-4, the J gene TRBJ2-1, with 8 bases fitting TRBD2. This CDR3 contains 13 residues. The germline V gene encodes CDR1 SGHNT and CDR2 YYREEE (reference sequence). Trimming took 4 bases from V and 8 from J; bases not matched to a gene: 5. The CDR3 nucleotides read TGTGCCAGCAGCCCCTGGACTAGCCATGAGCAGTTCTTC. Protein: CASSPWTSHEQFF. Together with reference TRBV5-4 and TRBJ2-1, the CDR3 gives the full variable domain: ETGVTQSPTHLIKTRGQQVTLRCSSQSGHNTVSWYQQALGQGPQFIFQYYREEENGRGNFPPRFSGLQFPNYSSELNVNALELDDSALYLCASSPWTSHEQFFGPGTRLTVL.

J is TRBJ1-2 and V is TRBV7-9; 9 bases line up with TRBD1. CDR1 and CDR2 from the germline V gene are SEHNR and FQNEAQ (reference sequence). The length of the CDR3 is 14 residues. After removal of 6 bases from V and 7 bases from J, the junction contained 9 bases not matched to a gene. The CDR3 reads CASRGTGRHSGYTF. The CDR3 region has the DNA TGTGCCAGCAGAGGGACAGGGAGACATAGTGGCTACACCTTC.

The CDR3 reads CAISEVRGSEVSSGNTIYF. The CDR3 DNA sequence: TGTGCCATCAGTGAGGTGCGGGGCTCTGAGGTCTCCTCTGGAAACACCATATATTTT. This chain links TRBV10-3 with TRBJ1-3; tentatively, D is TRBD1 (5 bases). The CDR3 extends over 19 amino acids. V was pared by 2 bases and J by 0 bases, with 20 bases between. CDR1 and CDR2 (germline): ENHRY, SYGVKD.

This clone was seen once. The chain recombines TRBV18 with TRBJ1-2; 8 bases are shared with TRBD1. Germline assignment: CDR1 KGHSH and CDR2 LQKENI. The CDR3 loop spans 13 amino acids. The junction had 4 bases not matched to a gene; V was cut back by 4 bases and J by 6 bases. This CDR3 is CASSHTTGDGYTF. Written as DNA, the CDR3 is TGTGCCAGCTCACACACGACAGGGGATGGCTACACCTTC.

This clone turned up a few times. The chain recombines TRBV9 with TRBJ1-5; possible D gene TRBD1, 5 bases. This CDR3 has 15 residues. Per germline, CDR1 SGDLS and CDR2 YYNGEE. The V end was cut by 0 bases, the J end by 2 bases, with 9 bases between. The CDR3, as DNA: TGTGCCAGCAGCGTAGAAGGACAAGGCAATCAGCCCCAGCATTTT. Translation: CASSVEGQGNQPQHF.

This sequence joins TRBV7-2 and TRBJ1-5; 10 bases agree with TRBD1. The CDR3 consists of 16 residues. CDR1 SGHTA and CDR2 FQGNSA come from the germline V gene. The J segment lost 2 bases and the V segment lost 4 bases, leaving 5 bases of the junction unmatched. CDR3 nucleotides: TGTGCCAGCAGCTCGACAGGGGGCGCGGGCAATCAGCCCCAGCATTTT. As protein: CASSSTGGAGNQPQHF.

The rearrangement joins TRBV19 to TRBJ2-7; 11 bases are shared with TRBD1. The germline CDR1 and CDR2 sequences are LNHDA and SQIVND (reference sequence). The ends lost 9 bases at V and 6 bases at J; junction bases unmatched: 10. The CDR3 is made up of 14 amino acids. CDR3 amino acids: CASRLGQGDGEQYF. In nucleotides, the CDR3 is TGTGCCAGCCGACTGGGACAGGGGGACGGCGAGCAGTACTTC.

The chain carries TRBV3-1 (or the pseudogene TRBV3-2) and TRBJ1-6, with TRBD1 identical over 10 bases. Germline trimming cut 7 bases from V and 9 bases from J; bases unmatched to any gene: 6. The CDR3 has 14 residues. Germline CDR1 is LGHDT and CDR2 is YNNKEL (reference sequence). This chain's CDR3 is CASTPDRGSSPLHF. The CDR3 region has the DNA TGTGCCAGCACCCCGGACAGGGGGAGTTCACCCCTCCACTTT.

The rearrangement links TRBV27 to TRBJ2-1, with 7 positions matching TRBD2. CDR1 MNHEY and CDR2 SMNVEV come from the germline V gene (reference sequence). The CDR3 is 16 amino acids. V dropped 2 bases and J dropped 12; count of bases not matched to a gene: 16. CDR3 in DNA: TGTGCCAGCAGTTTAGAGTTCGGGCTAGCGGCCGTCGGGCAGTTCTTC. It yields the protein CASSLEFGLAAVGQFF.

This clone was seen only once. The chain recombines TRBV12-5 with TRBJ1-1, with D possibly matching TRBD1 (6 bases). The CDR3 length is 13 residues. Trimming shortened V by 3 bases and J by 6 bases, and 11 bases separated the two germline ends. Germline CDR1 is LGHNT and CDR2 is FRNRAP. Written as DNA, the CDR3 is TGTGCTAGTGGTTTAGAAGGGGGGGCTGAAGCTTTCTTT. Amino acid sequence: CASGLEGGAEAFF. Full variable domain (remainder filled in from reference TRBV12-5 and TRBJ1-1): DARVTQTPRHKVTEMGQEVTMRCQPILGHNTVFWYRQTMMQGLELLAYFRNRAPLDDSGMPKDRFSAEMPDATLATLKIQPSEPRDSAVYFCASGLEGGAEAFFGQGTRLTVV.

The count of this clone is one. The V and J genes are TRBV12-3 or TRBV12-4 and TRBJ2-1; 7 bases match TRBD2. V dropped 3 bases and J dropped 8; count of bases not matched to a gene: 4. CDR3 length: 13 amino acids. CDR3 amino acids: CASSFGLADEQFF. In DNA form, the CDR3 reads TGTGCCAGCAGTTTCGGGCTAGCGGATGAGCAGTTCTTC.

CDR3 DNA: TGTGCCAGCAGTCCCCGAACTCAGGGGAACGAGCAGTACTTC. Its translation: CASSPRTQGNEQYF. This chain uses TRBV27 with TRBJ2-7; the D gene is possibly TRBD1 (6 bases). The CDR3 is 14 residues long. Germline lookup yields CDR1 MNHEY and CDR2 SMNVEV (reference sequence). V shed 5 bases and J shed 5 bases, with 16 bases lying between them.

The chain's CDR3 is CASSLGSSGEWESSYEQYF. For the CDR3, the DNA is TGTGCCAGCAGCTTAGGTAGTAGCGGGGAGTGGGAAAGCTCCTACGAGCAGTACTTC. The rearrangement uses TRBV7-6 and TRBJ2-7, with 8 bases aligning to TRBD2. After removal of 1 base from V and 0 bases from J, the junction contained 14 bases not matched to a gene. Germline CDR1 is SGHVS and CDR2 is FNYEAQ. The CDR3 totals 19 residues.

The rearrangement links TRBV10-3 to TRBJ1-5, with a tentative D call TRBD1 (5 bases). Trimming shortened V by 6 bases and J by 7 bases, and 19 bases separated the two germline ends. Germline lookup yields CDR1 ENHRY and CDR2 SYGVKD. The CDR3 extends over 15 amino acids. CDR3 coding DNA: TGTGCCATCAGGGTCCAGGGTCTCCCAGACCAGCCCCAGCATTTT. Translated: CAIRVQGLPDQPQHF.

This chain connects TRBV27 to TRBJ1-5; 11 bases match TRBD1. J gave up 2 bases and V 7 bases, and 10 bases lay outside the gene matches. Germline CDR1 is MNHEY and CDR2 is SMNVEV (reference sequence). This CDR3 contains 17 residues. CDR3 DNA: TGTGCCAGCAAAAGGAGGACAGGGGGCGAAGGCAATCAGCCCCAGCATTTT. Amino acid sequence: CASKRRTGGEGNQPQHF.

This chain joins TRBV9 and TRBJ1-3; D gene ambiguous. Germline-derived CDR1 and CDR2 are SGDLS and YYNGEE. Trimming removed 3 bases from V and 4 bases from J, with 17 bases in between. This CDR3 is 16 amino acids long. The CDR3 sequence: CASSGRGGFSGNTIYF. Here the CDR3 DNA reads TGTGCCAGCAGCGGACGTGGAGGATTCTCAGGAAACACCATATATTTT. Full variable domain (missing parts from reference TRBV9 and TRBJ1-3): DSGVTQTPKHLITATGQRVTLRCSPRSGDLSVYWYQQSLDQGLQFLIQYYNGEERAKGNILERFSAQQFPDLHSELNLSSLELGDSALYFCASSGRGGFSGNTIYFGEGSWLTVV.

CDR3 sequence (DNA): TGTGCCAGCAGTGAAGTTGAGGGAGTTGGCGATCAGCCCCAGCATTTT. Its translation: CASSEVEGVGDQPQHF. V usage is TRBV6-1 and J usage is TRBJ1-5; D uncertain. Germline-derived CDR1 and CDR2 are MNHNS and SASEGT. CDR3 length equals 16 residues. Trimming stripped 1 base from V and 5 bases from J, with 15 bases between.

Only a few counts were recorded for this clone. The V call is TRBV3-1 (or the pseudogene TRBV3-2), the J call TRBJ1-3; the D gene is possibly TRBD1 (6 bases). V gave up 4 bases and J gave up 0 bases, with 13 bases separating them. Germline V gene data show CDR1 as LGHDT and CDR2 as YNNKEL (reference sequence). The CDR3 extends over 16 amino acids. The CDR3 protein is CASSPSTGYSGNTIYF. For the CDR3, the DNA is TGTGCCAGCAGCCCGTCTACAGGGTACTCTGGAAACACCATATATTTT.

The V call is TRBV7-8, the J call TRBJ1-1; the D is unclear. Germline CDR1 and CDR2: SGHVS and FQNEAQ. The V and J ends lost 5 bases and 3 bases respectively, with 19 bases between them. CDR3 length: 16 amino acids. The CDR3, as DNA: TGTGCCAGCAGCGCGAGAAGGACTTTAGGGTACACTGAAGCTTTCTTT. It translates to CASSARRTLGYTEAFF.